This note documents a single T cell receptor (beta chain) sequence. Its antigen is unknown. Within one base of it there is no much larger clone, and no base qualities were kept. The sample is drawn from a study of blood T cell repertoires in COVID-19 (dated by TCRdb to the early 2020s). Study-wide context: Collaborator samples came from the United States, Italy and Spain and covered acute and convalescent phases of COVID-19. The material from the prospective study consisted of cDNA or gDNA derived from T cells, B-cell-depleted T cells, or PBMCs. Deeply sampled blood TCRbeta repertoires from subjects exposed to, actively infected with, or recovered from COVID-19 were included in the dataset. The repertoires were released in a freely available public database meant as a resource for research on the immune response to SARS-CoV-2. Samples came from the ongoing ImmuneRACE study (first 160 participants) plus 1,254 subjects from 6 global collaborators. Sample metadata almost always included a de-identified subject ID, COVID-19 status, age in years and sex. Where available, HLA class I and class II types were obtained from metadata supplied by the sample provider rather than from assay-based typing.

The collaborating institutions used their own protocols to collect whole blood in K2EDTA tubes. For TCRbeta analysis, collaborators shipped samples in one of three forms: frozen whole blood, isolated PBMCs, or DNA extracted from either of those sample types. What the study reported, not specific to this receptor: The amount of clinical and demographic metadata varied by source and participant and was provided uncurated.

TCRbeta CDR3 regions were amplified from genomic DNA using the immunoSEQ Assay, a bias-controlled multiplex PCR. The original pipeline was this. Nucleated cell counts per sample were estimated from amplification of reference gene primers within the assay. To quantify the absolute abundance of each unique TCRbeta CDR3 rearrangement, sequence reads were collapsed and filtered. For each sample, productive Simpson clonality was calculated as the square root of Simpson's diversity index over productive rearrangements. TCRdb retrieved this table from immuneACCESS and kept in-frame rearrangements only. Not all clones are present; in checked studies, unresolved V genes account for under half, and no reason is known for the remainder. That table gives V, J and clone size, and the DNA gave D and trimming. This sample has just over 250,000 clones in its table, and around 87% of those were observed once. The top ten constitute 2.3% of the sample.

Including cysteine and phenylalanine, the CDR3 has 16 amino acids. CDR3 DNA is the only sequence kept; it has 48 bases, read in frame from the first base. Per the germline V gene, KGHDR is the CDR1 and SFDVKD is the CDR2. At the junction V is shortened by 2 bases and J by 3 bases; bases outside the gene matches: 4. The receptor was derived from a woman between 45 and 60 years old with acute or convalescent COVID-19. Material: peripheral blood. The chain employs TRBV24-1 and TRBJ2-2; 8 bases in the middle match TRBD2. CDR3 reads: CATSDYSGRDTGELFF. The sequence in DNA is TGTGCCACCAGTGATTACAGCGGGAGAGACACCGGGGAGCTGTTTTTT.